This T cell receptor (beta chain) was retrieved from a study of T cells after yellow fever vaccination. Per the germline V gene, CDR1 is LGHNA and CDR2 is YSLEER. The CDR3 sequence is 18 residues long. With V trimmed by 3 bases and J by 4 bases, 8 bases remained unmatched. Study-level results: Peak timing came faster in the weaker secondary response, day 5 versus 15. High-abundance clonotypes from the bulk population could contaminate FACS-sorted repertoires. Shared CD4/CD8 clonotypes were a small share, likely from convergent recombination.

Researchers made TCR cDNA using 5'RACE template switching, and this step added a universal primer site and UMIs. TCRdb independently ran MiXCR on the 5' RACE reads; one entry per CDR3 protein. The sample records a few hundred thousand distinct CDR3 sequences, around 7.3% being singletons. Remarks on this clonotype: What it recognizes is unknown.

This sequence joins TRBV4-3 and TRBJ2-3; 15 nucleotides line up with TRBD2. Sequencing was performed on PBMCs, taken roughly 47 days after the first yellow fever vaccination. This receptor was identified in a man younger than 35 who received the YFV17D yellow fever vaccine. CDR3 sequence: CASSHWGLAGGRSDTQYF. CDR3 in DNA: TGCGCCAGCAGCCACTGGGGACTAGCGGGGGGCCGTTCAGATACGCAGTATTTT.